The 14 T cell receptor beta chains reported below all come from one sample, sequenced in a study of OX40 agonist ivuxolimab in advanced cancers. Clones were sequenced by immunoSEQ multiplex PCR, and TCRdb holds only the in-frame ones, with some missing. The sample carries approximately 44,000 clones, around 90% recorded once. The sample consisted of CD4+ or CD8+ T cells sorted from blood, taken in a trial of the OX40 agonist ivuxolimab. The receptors here all came from an adult with an advanced solid tumor such as melanoma, head and neck, liver or kidney cancer.

V is TRBV30 and J is TRBJ2-2, with D possibly TRBD1 on 5 matching bases. V lost 5 bases and J lost 4, with 5 bases in between. CDR1 and CDR2 (germline): GTSNPN, SVGIG (reference sequence). This CDR3 has 11 amino acids. In DNA form, the CDR3 reads TGTGCCTGGGACAGCACCGGGGAGCTGTTTTTT. Amino acid sequence: CAWDSTGELFF.

This clone turned up a few times. The chain combines TRBV10-2 with TRBJ2-7, with D unresolved. Trimming pared 0 bases from V and 7 bases from J, leaving 7 bases between. Germline V CDR1 and CDR2: WSHSY, SAAADI. This CDR3 spans 12 amino acids. The CDR3 DNA sequence: TGCGCCAGCAGTGAGTCCTGGCAGGAGCAGTACTTC. The encoded protein is CASSESWQEQYF.

This rearrangement joins TRBV29-1 to TRBJ1-2, with 9 bases fitting TRBD1. CDR1 is SQVTM and CDR2 is ANQGSEA in the germline V gene. CDR3 length: 11 amino acids. V shed 6 bases and J 9 bases; nucleotides not matched to a gene: 5. The CDR3 sequence: CSVLTGGSYTF. CDR3 bases: TGCAGCGTCCTGACAGGGGGGAGCTACACCTTC.

CDR3 sequence (DNA): TGCGCCAGCAGCGCCTACCCGGGACAGGGGACTCAGGTCAACGAGCAGTACTTC. It codes for CASSAYPGQGTQVNEQYF. V is TRBV4-1 and J is TRBJ2-7; TRBD1 matches 10 bases. This CDR3 is 18 amino acids long. The germline gives CDR1 MGHRA, CDR2 YSYEKL. V trimming: 5 bases; J trimming: 5 bases; junction bases outside the gene matches: 18.

This rearrangement joins TRBV18 to TRBJ2-5, with D hard to call. Germline values: CDR1 KGHSH, CDR2 LQKENI. The CDR3 has 16 residues. Trimming took off 3 bases at V and 2 bases at J, with 16 bases between the two ends. The CDR3 is CASSPVIWRGQETQYF. Here the CDR3 DNA reads TGTGCCAGCTCACCCGTTATTTGGCGAGGACAAGAGACCCAGTACTTC.

This CDR3 reads CASSQEQDPDTQYF. The DNA for the CDR3 is TGCGCCAGCAGCCAAGAACAGGACCCAGATACGCAGTATTTT. The rearrangement uses TRBV4-1 and TRBJ2-3, with D maybe TRBD1 (5 bases). Per germline, CDR1 MGHRA and CDR2 YSYEKL. CDR3 size: 14 residues. The germline V and J ends were trimmed by 0 bases and 4 bases, with 8 bases remaining between them.

This clone came up once. The rearrangement links TRBV19 to TRBJ2-7; D might be TRBD1 (6 bases). There are 14 residues in the CDR3. V lost 7 bases to trimming and J lost 2 bases, with 15 bases between them. Germline V gene data show CDR1 as LNHDA and CDR2 as SQIVND (reference sequence). The CDR3 reads CASNSGAFPYEQYF. As DNA, the CDR3 is TGTGCCAGTAACTCAGGGGCATTCCCCTACGAGCAGTACTTC.

This chain uses TRBV9 with TRBJ1-1; TRBD1 might be the D (5 bases). The CDR3 is 14 amino acids. V was cut by 0 bases and J by 1 base, with 7 bases left in between. CDR1 is SGDLS, CDR2 YYNGEE, per germline. DNA of the CDR3: TGTGCCAGCAGCGTAGTAGGGGCGAACACTGAAGCTTTCTTT. Its protein product is CASSVVGANTEAFF.

The chain joins TRBV29-1 to TRBJ2-1; 12 bases are shared with TRBD2. The trim removed 3 bases at V and 9 bases at J, leaving 9 bases unmatched. Germline assignment: CDR1 SQVTM and CDR2 ANQGSEA. This CDR3 contains 15 residues. DNA for the CDR3: TGCAGCGTTGATGATCTAGCGGGAGGGCAAAGTGAGCAGTTCTTC. It codes for CSVDDLAGGQSEQFF.

V is TRBV11-3 and J is TRBJ2-1; D gene ambiguous. The germline V gene encodes CDR1 SGHNT and CDR2 YENEEA. This CDR3 region has 15 residues. V lost 3 bases, J lost 0 bases, and 9 bases lay in between. The CDR3, as DNA: TGTGCCAGCAGCTTCAGCACGGACTCCTACAATGAGCAGTTCTTC. The encoded protein is CASSFSTDSYNEQFF.

This chain uses TRBV28 with TRBJ2-7; TRBD2 matches 9 bases. The germline V gene encodes CDR1 MDHEN and CDR2 SYDVKM. The V gene end was trimmed by 2 bases and the J gene end by 11 bases; junction bases not matched to a gene: 19. This CDR3 spans 17 amino acids. The CDR3 here is CASSLEVGVGKREAKYF. The CDR3 nucleotides read TGTGCCAGCAGTTTAGAAGTTGGCGTCGGGAAGCGGGAGGCGAAGTACTTC.

CDR3 DNA: TGCGCCAGCAGCCAGGCGGGTGTGCCGGGACAGCGAACCTACGAGCAGTACTTC. Amino acid sequence: CASSQAGVPGQRTYEQYF. The chain uses TRBV5-1 and TRBJ2-7, with 7 nucleotides matching TRBD1. Germline CDR1 SGHRS, CDR2 YFSETQ. The J segment lost 2 bases and the V segment lost 4 bases, leaving 18 bases of the junction unmatched. This CDR3 has 18 residues.

The gene calls are TRBV5-4 and TRBJ2-1; D is ambiguous. CDR1 SGHNT and CDR2 YYREEE come from the germline V gene (reference sequence). The V end lost 0 bases, the J end lost 3 bases, and 4 bases lay between the germline ends. This CDR3 spans 13 amino acids. This CDR3 is CASSLDNYNEQFF. CDR3 in DNA: TGTGCCAGCAGCTTGGACAACTACAATGAGCAGTTCTTC.

By sample fraction, this clone is medium-sized. The same CDR3 arises from other DNA sequences in this sample as well. The chain employs TRBV7-9 and TRBJ1-2, with TRBD1 identical over 9 bases. The length of the CDR3 is 12 residues. The germline V gene has CDR1 SEHNR and CDR2 FQNEAQ (reference sequence). The ends lost 5 bases at V and 7 bases at J; junction bases unmatched: 2. The CDR3 DNA follows: TGTGCCAGCAGCCCGGGACAGGGTGGCTACACCTTC. Its protein is CASSPGQGGYTF.